The source of this T cell receptor (beta chain) is a study of shared clonotypes between healthy human individuals. Study conclusions and caveats: Clonotype sharing among donors, it was expected, would be affected by sequencing depth. In several donors, around 5% of naive CD4 clonotypes appeared in common.

On this clone: What it recognizes is unknown.

Sequencing was at deep level. It was 150 to 200 ng DNA, about 30,000 T cell genomes, that sorted-subset replicate PCRs used. TCRdb keeps only in-frame clones here, not all; method: immunoSEQ multiplex PCR. Of about 2.3 million clones listed, 90% to 95% are singletons. The specimen sequenced was naive CD4+ T cells from PBMCs. Stated subset: CD45RA+ positively selected. This clonotype was obtained from a man younger than 35 in good health. Some clones in this sample may be carry-over from other donors' samples.

CDR3 in DNA: TGTGCCAGCGGGACTAGCCTCCCCTACAATGAGCAGTTCTTC. As protein: CASGTSLPYNEQFF. The chain couples TRBV27 to TRBJ2-1; 9 nucleotides match TRBD2. Trimming cost V 8 bases and J 2 bases; bases outside gene matches: 4. There are 14 residues in the CDR3. From germline, CDR1 is MNHEY and CDR2 SMNVEV (reference sequence).